The next 30 T cell receptor beta chains were all read from a single sample in a study of OX40 agonist ivuxolimab in advanced cancers. Libraries were prepared by immunoSEQ multiplex PCR; TCRdb keeps only in-frame clonotypes and omits some of them. The sample contains over 65,000 clones, roughly 84% of which appear only once. The material was CD4+ or CD8+ T cells sorted from blood, obtained in a trial of the OX40 agonist ivuxolimab. These TCRs come from an adult with an advanced solid tumor such as melanoma, head and neck, liver or kidney cancer.

CDR3 DNA sequence: TGTGCCAGCAGCCCGGGAACCCAAGAGACCCAGTACTTC. It yields the protein CASSPGTQETQYF. This rearrangement joins TRBV7-6 to TRBJ2-5; TRBD2 is a possible D gene (5 bases). V was shortened by 5 bases and J by 1 base, with 8 bases between the two germline ends. Germline-derived CDR1 and CDR2 are SGHVS and FNYEAQ. There are 13 residues in the CDR3.

The J gene is TRBJ1-1, the V gene TRBV5-1; D perhaps matches TRBD1 (6 bases). CDR1 and CDR2 from the germline V gene are SGHRS and YFSETQ. The CDR3 covers 15 residues. Trimming took off 0 bases at V and 2 bases at J, with 11 bases between the two ends. The chain's CDR3 is CASSLEGGLNTEAFF. The CDR3 nucleotides read TGCGCCAGCAGCTTGGAAGGGGGACTCAACACTGAAGCTTTCTTT. Using reference TRBV5-1 and TRBJ1-1 for the parts outside the CDR3, the full variable domain is KAGVTQTPRYLIKTRGQQVTLSCSPISGHRSVSWYQQTPGQGLQFLFEYFSETQRNKGNFPGRFSGRQFSNSRSEMNVSTLELGDSALYLCASSLEGGLNTEAFFGQGTRLTVV.

V is TRBV10-1 and J is TRBJ2-7; a possible D gene is TRBD1 (6 bases). Germline values: CDR1 WNHNN, CDR2 SYGVQD (reference sequence). The CDR3 spans 13 residues. V lost 4 bases and J lost 4, with 11 bases in between. CDR3 sequence reads: CASSVGTPYEQYF. The CDR3 coding sequence is TGCGCCAGCAGTGTGGGGACACCGTACGAGCAGTACTTC.

The chain carries TRBV15 and TRBJ1-6; D perhaps matches TRBD1 (5 bases). This CDR3 has 16 residues. V was pared by 3 bases and J by 9 bases, with 18 bases between. The germline V gene has CDR1 LNHNV and CDR2 YYDKDF (reference sequence). CDR3 region: CATSSYLINTGSPLHF. Written as DNA, the CDR3 is TGTGCCACCAGCAGTTATCTAATTAACACAGGTTCACCCCTCCACTTT.

V usage is TRBV5-4 and J usage is TRBJ1-2; possible D gene TRBD1, 6 bases. Germline CDR1 is SGHNT and CDR2 is YYREEE (reference sequence). CDR3 length: 15 amino acids. V lost 3 bases and J lost 3, with 15 bases in between. The CDR3: CASSYDPGADYGYTF. The CDR3 region has the DNA TGTGCCAGCAGCTATGACCCGGGGGCGGACTATGGCTACACCTTC.

The chain recombines TRBV7-3 with TRBJ2-3, with D unresolved. V was trimmed by 5 bases and J by 0 bases, leaving 12 bases between them. The length of the CDR3 is 15 residues. CDR1 SGHTA and CDR2 FQGTGA come from the germline V gene. The CDR3 loop reads CASSPGLSSTDTQYF. The CDR3 bases are TGTGCCAGCAGCCCCGGCTTAAGTAGCACAGATACGCAGTATTTT.

The chain is built from TRBV5-1 and TRBJ2-2; 8 bases match TRBD2. J gave up 0 bases and V 7 bases, and 8 bases lay outside the gene matches. CDR1 and CDR2 (germline): SGHRS, YFSETQ. This CDR3 has 16 residues. The CDR3 loop reads CASGRSGTTNTGELFF. The DNA for the CDR3 is TGCGCCAGCGGTCGTAGCGGGACTACGAACACCGGGGAGCTGTTTTTT. Full variable domain (rest looked up from reference TRBV5-1 and TRBJ2-2): KAGVTQTPRYLIKTRGQQVTLSCSPISGHRSVSWYQQTPGQGLQFLFEYFSETQRNKGNFPGRFSGRQFSNSRSEMNVSTLELGDSALYLCASGRSGTTNTGELFFGEGSRLTVL.

This chain uses TRBV7-2 with TRBJ1-4; tentatively, D is TRBD1 (6 bases). Trimming removed 5 bases at V and 3 bases at J, with 13 bases between. From germline, CDR1 is SGHTA and CDR2 FQGNSA. The length of the CDR3 is 15 residues. The CDR3 reads CASSEGGYSNEKLFF. CDR3 DNA sequence: TGTGCCAGCAGCGAAGGGGGGTACTCTAATGAAAAACTGTTTTTT.

This clone was observed once. The gene calls are TRBV18 and TRBJ1-1, with D maybe TRBD1 (5 bases). From germline, CDR1 is KGHSH and CDR2 LQKENI. Trimming took off 6 bases at V and 4 bases at J, with 18 bases between the two ends. The CDR3 extends over 15 amino acids. The CDR3 loop is CASSEFDSGRTEAFF. DNA for the CDR3: TGTGCCAGCTCCGAGTTTGACAGTGGTCGCACTGAAGCTTTCTTT.

V and J are TRBV11-3 and TRBJ2-5; 8 bases are a match to TRBD1. The DNA end is a closer match to TRBJ2-7, so the J assignment may be wrong. The CDR3 is 15 residues long. Per germline, CDR1 SGHNT and CDR2 YENEEA. CDR3: CASSPPGDRGYEQYF. Here the CDR3 DNA reads TGTGCCAGCAGCCCTCCCGGAGACAGGGGTTACGAGCAGTACTTC.

V and J are TRBV6-1 and TRBJ1-4; possible D gene TRBD1, 5 bases. V lost 7 bases, J lost 3 bases, and 15 bases lay in between. This CDR3 is built from 15 residues. Germline-derived CDR1 and CDR2 are MNHNS and SASEGT. In DNA, the CDR3 is TGTGCCAGCACCGGTCGTGGGGGGGCTAATGAAAAACTGTTTTTT. Translated, it gives CASTGRGGANEKLFF.

This chain connects TRBV5-1 to TRBJ2-1; D possibly uses TRBD1 or TRBD2 (5 bases each). The CDR3 has 15 residues. Trimming took off 5 bases at V and 5 bases at J, with 17 bases between the two ends. Germline V gene sequence: CDR1 SGHRS, CDR2 YFSETQ. The CDR3 loop reads CASRPGTRGDNEQFF. The CDR3 coding sequence is TGCGCCAGCAGACCGGGGACGAGAGGGGACAATGAGCAGTTCTTC.

This chain links TRBV5-4 with TRBJ2-7; D possibly corresponds to TRBD1 (5 bases). There are 13 residues in the CDR3. Germline V lookup: CDR1 SGHNT, CDR2 YYREEE (reference sequence). V was clipped by 1 base and J by 2 bases, with 7 bases between them. CDR3 loop: CASSLQGPYEQYF. CDR3 coding DNA: TGTGCCAGCAGCTTGCAGGGCCCCTACGAGCAGTACTTC.

In this sample, this clone turned up a few times. V usage is TRBV7-9 and J usage is TRBJ1-4, with D unclear. V lost 5 bases, J lost 4 bases, and 14 bases lay in between. Per germline, CDR1 SEHNR and CDR2 FQNEAQ (reference sequence). This CDR3 contains 15 residues. CDR3 protein: CASSLNDGFNEKLFF. CDR3 nucleotide sequence: TGTGCCAGCAGCCTCAATGACGGATTTAATGAAAAACTGTTTTTT.

This chain links TRBV11-2 with TRBJ2-3; unclear D gene. CDR3 length: 14 amino acids. Trimming shortened V by 5 bases and J by 2 bases, and 11 bases separated the two germline ends. Germline CDR1 is SGHAT and CDR2 is FQNNGV. The CDR3 sequence is CASSSGQATDTQYF. CDR3 DNA: TGTGCCAGCAGCAGTGGGCAGGCCACAGATACGCAGTATTTT.

The chain is built from TRBV7-2 and TRBJ2-3; D unresolved. The CDR3 loop spans 13 amino acids. Germline CDR1 is SGHTA and CDR2 is FQGNSA. V dropped 5 bases and J dropped 1 base, with 7 bases sitting between them. CDR3: CASSGQRTDTQYF. In DNA, the CDR3 is TGTGCCAGCAGCGGCCAGCGCACAGATACGCAGTATTTT.

This chain uses TRBV19 with TRBJ1-6, with D uncertain. Trimming shortened V by 5 bases and J by 9 bases, and 11 bases separated the two germline ends. CDR1 is LNHDA and CDR2 is SQIVND in the germline V gene (reference sequence). The CDR3 has 13 amino acids. The DNA for the CDR3 is TGTGCCAGTAGTTGGGGTATGAGTTCACCCCTCCACTTT. This sequence encodes CASSWGMSSPLHF.

The chain is built from TRBV29-1 and TRBJ1-4; 10 nucleotides agree with TRBD1. CDR3 size: 14 residues. CDR1 is SQVTM and CDR2 is ANQGSEA in the germline V gene. Trimming cost V 7 bases and J 7 bases; bases outside gene matches: 9. The CDR3 protein is CSAGLGQGSEKLFF. CDR3 bases: TGCAGCGCCGGGTTGGGACAGGGGAGTGAAAAACTGTTTTTT.

The rearrangement links TRBV6-4 to TRBJ2-3; D is unresolved. CDR1 and CDR2 from the germline V gene are MRHNA and SNTAGT. This CDR3 has 12 amino acids. Between the trimmed V and J ends, which lost 0 bases and 13 bases, there was a span of 11 bases. For the CDR3, the DNA is TGTGCCAGCAGTGACTCGAGAGGTTCCAAGTATTTT. It translates to CASSDSRGSKYF.

The chain uses TRBV7-9 and TRBJ1-1, with no clear D. V shed 1 base and J shed 10 bases, with 10 bases lying between them. Germline V gene sequence: CDR1 SEHNR, CDR2 FQNEAQ (reference sequence). The CDR3 length is 12 residues. CDR3 in amino acids: CASSLDEQPAFF. The DNA for the CDR3 is TGTGCCAGCAGCTTAGACGAACAACCAGCTTTCTTT.

The V call is TRBV5-1, the J call TRBJ2-6; TRBD1 matches at 7 bases. The CDR3 has 18 residues. V was pared by 2 bases and J by 0 bases, with 8 bases of the junction left unmatched. Germline V gene lookup returns CDR1 SGHRS and CDR2 YFSETQ. The DNA of the CDR3 is TGCGCCAGCAGCTTCGGACAGGTCACGGGCTCTGGGGCCAACGTCCTGACTTTC. It encodes CASSFGQVTGSGANVLTF.

CDR3 nucleotides: TGTGCCAGCAGCTTGGGGCTTCACAATGAGCAGTTCTTC. Residues: CASSLGLHNEQFF. This chain connects TRBV7-9 to TRBJ2-1; perhaps TRBD1 as D (5 bases). CDR1 SEHNR and CDR2 FQNEAQ come from the germline V gene (reference sequence). Trimming cost V 3 bases and J 5 bases, with 8 bases left between them. The CDR3 is 13 amino acids.

This CDR3 reads CASSLTSGGANVLTF. The CDR3 DNA reads as TGTGCCAGCAGCCTGACTAGCGGGGGTGCCAACGTCCTGACTTTC. The V gene is TRBV9, the J gene TRBJ2-6, with 12 bases that match TRBD2. Germline V lookup: CDR1 SGDLS, CDR2 YYNGEE. This CDR3 region has 15 residues. Trimming removed 4 bases from V and 7 bases from J; junction bases left unmatched: 3.

This clone has only a few counts. CDR3 region: CASGTGRNFGTNEKLFF. The CDR3 bases are TGTGCCAGCGGGACAGGGAGAAACTTTGGAACTAATGAAAAACTGTTTTTT. The V gene is TRBV5-8, the J gene TRBJ1-4; TRBD1 matches at 9 bases. V shed 7 bases and J 1 base; nucleotides not matched to a gene: 11. This CDR3 has 17 residues. Germline values: CDR1 SGHTS, CDR2 YDEGEE. The variable domain in full, completed from reference TRBV5-8 and TRBJ1-4, reads EAGVTQSPTHLIKTRGQQATLRCSPISGHTSVYWYQQALGLGLQFLLWYDEGEERNRGNFPPRFSGRQFPNYSSELNVNALELEDSALYLCASGTGRNFGTNEKLFFGSGTQLSVL.

The chain links TRBV5-4 to TRBJ1-4; D possibly corresponds to TRBD1 (6 bases). Germline V gene data show CDR1 as SGHNT and CDR2 as YYREEE (reference sequence). Deletions cut 7 bases from V and 2 bases from J, with 9 bases between. CDR3 length equals 13 residues. For the CDR3, the DNA is TGTGCCAGCGGCACAGGGACTAATGAAAAACTGTTTTTT. This sequence encodes CASGTGTNEKLFF.

The chain uses TRBV7-2 and TRBJ2-6, with 10 bases aligning to TRBD1. Germline CDR1 reads SGHTA; CDR2 reads FQGNSA. V lost 1 base and J lost 2; bases outside the gene matches: 5. The CDR3 length is 18 residues. The CDR3 here is CASSLVMGQGTGANVLTF. In nucleotides, the CDR3 is TGTGCCAGCAGCTTAGTGATGGGACAGGGGACTGGGGCCAACGTCCTGACTTTC.

The CDR3 DNA is TGCGCCAGCAGCTTGGAGGGGAGGCAAGAGACCCAGTACTTC. Encoded protein: CASSLEGRQETQYF. The chain combines TRBV5-1 with TRBJ2-5; D may be TRBD2 (6 bases). The germline V gene has CDR1 SGHRS and CDR2 YFSETQ. Trimming left V 0 bases short and J 2 bases short, with 8 bases between. This CDR3 is 14 amino acids long.

The chain joins TRBV7-2 to TRBJ2-1; possibly TRBD2 for D (6 bases). This CDR3 is built from 12 residues. Germline loops: CDR1 SGHTA, CDR2 FQGNSA. Trimming pared 3 bases from V and 9 bases from J, leaving 9 bases between. The CDR3 loop reads CASSLTSREQFF. The CDR3 nucleotides are TGTGCCAGCAGCTTGACTAGTCGTGAGCAGTTCTTC.

The chain joins TRBV30 to TRBJ1-3; D is undetermined. Trimming stripped 8 bases from V and 0 bases from J, with 14 bases between. The CDR3 has 14 amino acids. Germline CDR1 reads GTSNPN; CDR2 reads SVGIG (reference sequence). CDR3 coding DNA: TGTGCCCTTACACGGGATCACTCTGGAAACACCATATATTTT. Encoded protein: CALTRDHSGNTIYF.

The table lists this clone with a few counts. The sample contains more than one DNA sequence encoding this CDR3. The chain carries TRBV7-6 and TRBJ1-1; weak D call: TRBD1 (5 bases). The V end lost 4 bases, the J end lost 1 base, and 7 bases lay between the germline ends. The CDR3 is made up of 13 amino acids. Per germline, CDR1 SGHVS and CDR2 FNYEAQ. CDR3 sequence reads: CASSSDRNTEAFF. In DNA, the CDR3 is TGTGCCAGCAGCTCCGACAGGAACACTGAAGCTTTCTTT. The whole variable domain, remainder taken from reference TRBV7-6 and TRBJ1-1, is GAGVSQSPRYKVTKRGQDVALRCDPISGHVSLYWYRQALGQGPEFLTYFNYEAQQDKSGLPNDRFSAERPEGSISTLTIQRTEQRDSAMYRCASSSDRNTEAFFGQGTRLTVV.